Listed here are 12 T cell receptor beta chains from one sample, sequenced in a study of T cell responses to AZD1222 COVID-19 vaccine. Clones were sequenced by immunoSEQ multiplex PCR, and TCRdb holds only the in-frame ones, with some missing. The table records fewer than 250,000 clones, 85% to 95% of them present only once. The material sequenced was peripheral blood, taken on day 0 of AZD1222 vaccination. Receptor source: an adult in good health.

J is TRBJ1-2 and V is TRBV24-1, with D tentatively TRBD1 (5 bases). Germline assignment: CDR1 KGHDR and CDR2 SFDVKD. The CDR3 totals 15 residues. Trimming pared 4 bases from V and 6 bases from J, leaving 17 bases between. The CDR3 bases are TGTGCCACCAGTGACCACGGGAGGGGCGCAGATGGCTACACCTTC. Amino acid sequence: CATSDHGRGADGYTF.

The chain couples TRBV12-3 or TRBV12-4 to TRBJ1-5, with a possible D match to TRBD1 (5 bases). The CDR3 totals 13 residues. Trimming shortened V by 2 bases and J by 9 bases, and 11 bases separated the two germline ends. The CDR3 spells CASSLTGTRPQHF. The CDR3 DNA follows: TGTGCCAGCAGTTTAACGGGGACCCGGCCCCAGCATTTT.

The chain is built from TRBV9 and TRBJ1-2; D is possibly TRBD1 (6 bases). V was clipped by 4 bases and J by 6 bases, with 13 bases between them. This CDR3 has 13 amino acids. CDR1 SGDLS and CDR2 YYNGEE come from the germline V gene. The chain's CDR3 is CASSYTYRDGYTF. The DNA of the CDR3 is TGTGCCAGCAGCTATACCTACAGGGATGGCTACACCTTC.

The chain has TRBV29-1 and TRBJ1-2, with 10 bases aligning to TRBD1. Per germline, CDR1 SQVTM and CDR2 ANQGSEA. The V and J ends lost 7 bases and 3 bases, in that order; junction bases with no gene match: 8. This CDR3 region has 14 residues. CDR3 DNA: TGCAGCGGTTCGGGGACAGGGGACCACTATGGCTACACCTTC. It codes for CSGSGTGDHYGYTF. The whole variable domain, filled in from reference TRBV29-1 and TRBJ1-2, reads SAVISQKPSRDICQRGTSLTIQCQVDSQVTMMFWYRQQPGQSLTLIATANQGSEATYESGFVIDKFPISRPNLTFSTLTVSNMSPEDSSIYLCSGSGTGDHYGYTFGSGTRLTVV.

The J gene is TRBJ1-6, the V gene TRBV6-5; D is ambiguous. Trimming removed 2 bases at V and 10 bases at J, with 9 bases between. The CDR3 runs to 13 residues. The germline V gene has CDR1 MNHEY and CDR2 SVGAGI. The DNA of the CDR3 is TGTGCCAGCAGTTACGCGAGGGAATCACCCCTCCACTTT. This sequence encodes CASSYARESPLHF.

The CDR3 DNA reads TGCAGTGCTAGTGGGGTTTTCTCCTACAATGAGCAGTTCTTC. This encodes CSASGVFSYNEQFF. This rearrangement joins TRBV20-1 to TRBJ2-1; D is uncertain. V lost 3 bases, J lost 0 bases, and 9 bases lay in between. This CDR3 spans 14 amino acids. The germline gives CDR1 DFQATT, CDR2 SNEGSKA (reference sequence).

This chain uses TRBV2 with TRBJ1-4, with 9 bases aligning to TRBD1. Germline V gives CDR1 SNHLY, CDR2 FYNNEI. This CDR3 region has 15 residues. V dropped 8 bases and J dropped 7; count of bases not matched to a gene: 11. CDR3 amino acids: CASGKYRGRVEKLFF. CDR3 DNA sequence: TGTGCCAGCGGTAAATACAGGGGGCGTGTTGAAAAACTGTTTTTT.

The chain links TRBV6-2 or TRBV6-3 to TRBJ1-4, with a weak D call TRBD1 (6 bases). This CDR3 has 18 amino acids. Trimming shortened V by 2 bases and J by 6 bases, and 22 bases separated the two germline ends. Germline V gives CDR1 MNHEY, CDR2 SVGEGT. The CDR3: CASSYLITGSRRDEKLFF. The CDR3 region has the DNA TGTGCCAGCAGTTACCTTATCACAGGGAGTCGGCGGGATGAAAAACTGTTTTTT.

The gene calls are TRBV10-1 and TRBJ2-3; D is perhaps TRBD2 (6 bases). CDR3 length: 13 amino acids. The V and J ends lost 7 bases and 5 bases respectively, with 13 bases between them. Germline V lookup: CDR1 WNHNN, CDR2 SYGVQD (reference sequence). Here the CDR3 reads CASKASEQDTQYF. Here the CDR3 DNA reads TGCGCCAGCAAGGCTAGCGAGCAAGATACGCAGTATTTT.

CDR3: CASSAGTSGGVDEQFF. The CDR3 DNA reads TGTGCCAGCAGCGCGGGGACTAGCGGGGGGGTCGATGAGCAGTTCTTC. The V call is TRBV13, the J call TRBJ2-1; 16 bases are shared with TRBD2. CDR3 length: 16 amino acids. The J segment lost 8 bases and the V segment lost 5 bases, leaving 6 bases of the junction unmatched. Germline V gene lookup returns CDR1 PRHDT and CDR2 FYEKMQ (reference sequence).

As for this clone: The same CDR3 is also encoded by other DNA sequences in this sample. The gene calls are TRBV6-2 or TRBV6-3 and TRBJ2-5; D not resolved. This CDR3 comprises 13 residues. From germline, CDR1 is MNHEY and CDR2 SVGEGT. V gave up 6 bases and J gave up 1 base, with 9 bases separating them. CDR3 sequence (DNA): TGTGCCAGCAGCCCGAGGCCCCAAGAGACCCAGTACTTC. Protein product: CASSPRPQETQYF.

The V gene is TRBV28, the J gene TRBJ2-1; 8 bases fit TRBD2. The CDR3 has 15 amino acids. Germline CDR1 is MDHEN and CDR2 is SYDVKM. Losses at the gene ends were 6 bases for V and 4 bases for J; bases not matched to a gene: 8. The CDR3 DNA follows: TGTGCCAGCAGCGGGGCGGGGGGCCAGTACAATGAGCAGTTCTTC. Its translation is CASSGAGGQYNEQFF.